The 4 T cell receptor beta chains reported below all come from one sample, sequenced in a study of glioma-infiltrating T cells after dendritic cell vaccination. Produced via immunoSEQ multiplex PCR; TCRdb's table is partial and in-frame only. The data show 75,000 to 100,000 clones, about 79% seen once. Sequencing used blood, obtained before dendritic cell vaccination. These receptors came from a human donor with glioblastoma.

The chain is built from TRBV7-2 and TRBJ2-1; D is perhaps TRBD1 (5 bases). The ends were cut back, 9 bases at V and 0 bases at J, with 9 bases in the middle. Looked up from germline, CDR1 is SGHTA and CDR2 is FQGNSA. This CDR3 region has 13 residues. The CDR3 coding sequence is TGTGCCAGTAGGGGAAACTCCTACAATGAGCAGTTCTTC. Protein sequence: CASRGNSYNEQFF.

The V and J genes are TRBV19 and TRBJ1-2; perhaps TRBD1 as D (5 bases). V was trimmed by 3 bases and J by 0 bases, leaving 20 bases between them. This CDR3 is 18 amino acids long. Germline CDR1 and CDR2: LNHDA and SQIVND (reference sequence). The CDR3 nucleotides are TGTGCCAGTAGTATGGCGGCTCTCGGGGGGGGATCTAACTATGGCTACACCTTC. Its translation: CASSMAALGGGSNYGYTF. The full variable domain, its missing parts supplied by reference TRBV19 and TRBJ1-2, is DGGITQSPKYLFRKEGQNVTLSCEQNLNHDAMYWYRQDPGQGLRLIYYSQIVNDFQKGDIAEGYSVSREKKESFPLTVTSAQKNPTAFYLCASSMAALGGGSNYGYTFGSGTRLTVV.

This chain uses TRBV2 with TRBJ1-2; D may be TRBD1 (5 bases). Germline V CDR1 and CDR2: SNHLY, FYNNEI. The CDR3 length is 14 residues. Trimming stripped 4 bases from V and 4 bases from J, with 13 bases between. CDR3 sequence (DNA): TGTGCCAGCAGTGCTCAGGGTTCCGGCTATGGCTACACCTTC. This gives the protein CASSAQGSGYGYTF.

The rearrangement uses TRBV6-6 and TRBJ1-1; D uncertain. The CDR3 sequence is 14 residues long. CDR1 is MNHNY and CDR2 is SVGAGI in the germline V gene (reference sequence). V was clipped by 3 bases and J by 1 base, with 9 bases between them. CDR3 residues: CASSYPQANTEAFF. CDR3 DNA sequence: TGTGCCAGCAGTTATCCCCAGGCGAACACTGAAGCTTTCTTT.